This T cell receptor (beta chain) was captured in a study of shared clonotypes between healthy human individuals. Some clones are missing from TCRdb's copy, which holds only in-frame ones; the method was immunoSEQ multiplex PCR. The table records about 520,000 clones, approximately 80% of them present only once. Germline CDR1 reads SGHDT; CDR2 reads YYEEEE. The CDR3 loop spans 13 amino acids. V dropped 0 bases and J dropped 8 bases, with 11 bases sitting between them. Sequencing was done on a sample of PBMCs. The V call is TRBV5-6, the J call TRBJ1-1; D not certain. This TCR came from a woman between 35 and 50 years old in good health. Some clones in this sample may be carry-over from other donors' samples. DNA for the CDR3: TGTGCCAGCAGCTTGGTGAGGGCCGGGGAAGCTTTCTTT. Translated: CASSLVRAGEAFF.